These 22 T cell receptor beta chains were all obtained from the same sample, sequenced in a study of PD-1 blockade in mismatch repair-deficient tumors (TCRdb year 2017). Libraries were built with the immunoSEQ multiplex PCR assay. Imported from immuneACCESS, the table was reduced by TCRdb to in-frame sequences with V and J called. These copies leave out some clones; in studies compared against another copy, an unresolved V gene accounts for under half, and the cause of the remainder is not known. Across this sample there are tens of thousands of clones, with around 80% seen only once. Of the sample, 3.3% is held by the ten largest clones. The sequencing here drew on peripheral blood, taken 4 weeks after starting pembrolizumab. These receptors were obtained from an adult with mismatch repair-deficient cancer.

A word on this clone: This specimen includes other DNA sequences encoding the same CDR3. The genes are TRBV6-6 and TRBJ2-2; D is possibly TRBD2 (5 bases). Germline V gene sequence: CDR1 MNHNY, CDR2 SVGAGI (reference sequence). Deletions cut 2 bases from V and 2 bases from J, with 9 bases between. The CDR3 contains 15 residues. The CDR3: CASSYNSENTGELFF. CDR3 nucleotides: TGTGCCAGCAGTTACAATAGCGAAAACACCGGGGAGCTGTTTTTT.

This chain connects TRBV7-2 to TRBJ1-3, with 8 bases matching TRBD1. The CDR3 sequence is 16 residues long. Germline V gives CDR1 SGHTA, CDR2 FQGNSA. V was pared by 3 bases and J by 4 bases, with 8 bases of the junction left unmatched. The CDR3 reads CASSFDRGMVGNTIYF. In nucleotides, the CDR3 is TGTGCCAGCAGCTTTGACAGGGGAATGGTAGGAAACACCATATATTTT.

This chain uses TRBV5-1 with TRBJ2-3; D is possibly TRBD1 (6 bases). Per the germline V gene, CDR1 is SGHRS and CDR2 is YFSETQ. The CDR3 runs to 15 residues. V lost 2 bases to trimming and J lost 1 base, with 11 bases between them. The CDR3 protein is CASSFQGQGTDTQYF. The CDR3 DNA sequence: TGCGCCAGCAGCTTCCAGGGGCAGGGCACAGATACGCAGTATTTT.

The V and J genes are TRBV5-4 and TRBJ1-1; D uncertain. This CDR3 contains 15 residues. The V and J ends lost 6 bases and 0 bases respectively, with 15 bases between them. CDR1 SGHNT and CDR2 YYREEE come from the germline V gene (reference sequence). CDR3 sequence (DNA): TGTGCCAGCAACATGAAGGCCGGTATGAACACTGAAGCTTTCTTT. Residues: CASNMKAGMNTEAFF.

This clone was seen a single time. This chain joins TRBV2 and TRBJ2-7; D may be TRBD2 (6 bases). This CDR3 is 16 amino acids long. V was clipped by 6 bases and J by 2 bases, with 20 bases between them. In germline, CDR1 is SNHLY, CDR2 FYNNEI. CDR3 in DNA: TGTGCCAGCAGGGGGGGTAGTGGGAAGGGAGCCTACGAGCAGTACTTC. Translation gives CASRGGSGKGAYEQYF.

The DNA of the CDR3 is TGTGCCAGCAGCGTGGACAGGGGGTTTGGAAACACCATATATTTT. Amino acids: CASSVDRGFGNTIYF. The J gene is TRBJ1-3, the V gene TRBV5-6; 10 bases line up with TRBD1. The length of the CDR3 is 15 residues. Germline V gene sequence: CDR1 SGHDT, CDR2 YYEEEE. J gave up 3 bases and V 4 bases, and 4 bases lay outside the gene matches. The whole variable domain, filled in from reference TRBV5-6 and TRBJ1-3, reads DAGVTQSPTHLIKTRGQQVTLRCSPKSGHDTVSWYQQALGQGPQFIFQYYEEEERQRGNFPDRFSGHQFPNYSSELNVNALLLGDSALYLCASSVDRGFGNTIYFGEGSWLTVV.

This chain connects TRBV28 to TRBJ2-2; perhaps TRBD1 as D (5 bases). This CDR3 region has 19 residues. Looked up from germline, CDR1 is MDHEN and CDR2 is SYDVKM. V was cut by 3 bases and J by 1 base, with 21 bases left in between. In DNA form, the CDR3 reads TGTGCCAGCAGTTTCCCAGCGCAAACCATTACAGGGAACACCGGGGAGCTGTTTTTT. The encoded protein is CASSFPAQTITGNTGELFF.

V and J are TRBV7-2 and TRBJ2-3; a possible D gene is TRBD1 (5 bases). The CDR3 runs 13 residues. Germline assignment: CDR1 SGHTA and CDR2 FQGNSA. Trimming removed 4 bases from V and 4 bases from J, with 9 bases in between. This CDR3 is CASSSTRADTQYF. The CDR3 DNA follows: TGTGCCAGCAGCTCAACCAGGGCAGATACGCAGTATTTT.

The CDR3 is CASSRGTGGDEKLFF. The DNA of the CDR3 is TGTGCCAGCAGTCGTGGGACAGGGGGCGATGAAAAACTGTTTTTT. The chain employs TRBV6-5 and TRBJ1-4, with TRBD1 identical over 12 bases. Trimming took 5 bases from V and 6 from J; bases not matched to a gene: 4. From germline, CDR1 is MNHEY and CDR2 SVGAGI. The CDR3 is made up of 15 amino acids.

The rearrangement joins TRBV28 to TRBJ1-2; 7 bases fit TRBD1. CDR1 is MDHEN, CDR2 SYDVKM, per germline. V dropped 3 bases and J dropped 5; count of bases not matched to a gene: 6. The CDR3 covers 14 residues. The CDR3 region is CASSLEARGYGYTF. The DNA of the CDR3 is TGTGCCAGCAGTTTGGAGGCCAGGGGGTATGGCTACACCTTC.

DNA for the CDR3: TGTGCCAGTAGAGAGGGTCCAGCAGCCCACGAGCAGTACTTC. It yields the protein CASREGPAAHEQYF. V and J are TRBV19 and TRBJ2-7; a possible D gene is TRBD2 (5 bases). The germline V and J ends were trimmed by 6 bases and 5 bases, with 17 bases remaining between them. The CDR3 is 14 residues long. Germline-derived CDR1 and CDR2 are LNHDA and SQIVND (reference sequence).

The chain combines TRBV10-3 with TRBJ2-1; 9 bases match TRBD1. CDR1 is ENHRY, CDR2 SYGVKD, per germline. The CDR3 has 15 residues. Trimming removed 6 bases from V and 5 bases from J; junction bases left unmatched: 8. In DNA, the CDR3 is TGTGCCATCAGCCGCCGGGACAGGGATAACAATGAGCAGTTCTTC. This encodes CAISRRDRDNNEQFF.

The rearrangement uses TRBV6-6 and TRBJ1-2; TRBD1 might be the D (6 bases). The CDR3 has 13 residues. Trimming pared 4 bases from V and 6 bases from J, leaving 12 bases between. CDR1 MNHNY and CDR2 SVGAGI come from the germline V gene (reference sequence). This chain's CDR3 is CASSSMGGNGYTF. As DNA, the CDR3 is TGTGCCAGCAGTTCTATGGGGGGCAATGGCTACACCTTC.

The chain has TRBV18 and TRBJ2-1; 12 bases align to TRBD2. Germline V gene lookup returns CDR1 KGHSH and CDR2 LQKENI. The V segment lost 3 bases and the J segment 5 bases; nucleotides outside the gene matches: 2. The CDR3 is 15 amino acids. CDR3 amino acids: CASSPRLAGDNEQFF. CDR3 DNA sequence: TGTGCCAGCTCACCTCGACTAGCGGGGGACAATGAGCAGTTCTTC. Complete variable domain (other parts from reference TRBV18 and TRBJ2-1): NAGVMQNPRHLVRRRGQEARLRCSPMKGHSHVYWYRQLPEEGLKFMVYLQKENIIDESGMPKERFSAEFPKEGPSILRIQQVVRGDSAAYFCASSPRLAGDNEQFFGPGTRLTVL.

The chain employs TRBV10-3 and TRBJ1-1; D is unresolved. The CDR3 extends over 14 amino acids. Germline CDR1 and CDR2: ENHRY and SYGVKD. Trimming left V 3 bases short and J 1 base short, with 9 bases between. The CDR3 sequence is CAISDPGGNTEAFF. CDR3 DNA: TGTGCCATCAGTGACCCGGGAGGGAACACTGAAGCTTTCTTT.

The chain combines TRBV29-1 with TRBJ2-7; 7 nucleotides align to TRBD1. Germline V lookup: CDR1 SQVTM, CDR2 ANQGSEA. After removal of 7 bases from V and 4 bases from J, the junction contained 10 bases not matched to a gene. The CDR3 loop spans 13 amino acids. This CDR3 reads CSAEGALGYEQYF. The CDR3 DNA follows: TGCAGCGCCGAGGGGGCCCTTGGGTACGAGCAGTACTTC.

V gene TRBV27 combines with J gene TRBJ2-3; 14 bases match TRBD2. Germline lookup yields CDR1 MNHEY and CDR2 SMNVEV (reference sequence). Germline trimming cut 5 bases from V and 1 base from J; bases unmatched to any gene: 2. The CDR3 runs 16 residues. The CDR3 protein is CASSPGLAGGTDTQYF. DNA of the CDR3: TGTGCCAGCAGTCCGGGACTAGCGGGAGGCACAGATACGCAGTATTTT.

The chain has TRBV25-1 and TRBJ2-5; TRBD1 agrees at 8 bases. With V trimmed by 3 bases and J by 5 bases, 8 bases remained unmatched. CDR3 length equals 15 residues. CDR1 and CDR2 from the germline V gene are MGHDK and SYGVNS. As DNA, the CDR3 is TGTGCCAGCAGTGACCCTGGACAGGGAACGGAGACCCAGTACTTC. Its translation is CASSDPGQGTETQYF.

V and J are TRBV7-8 and TRBJ2-1, with 10 bases that match TRBD2. The CDR3 extends over 16 amino acids. CDR1 is SGHVS and CDR2 is FQNEAQ in the germline V gene. V gave up 0 bases and J gave up 3 bases; unmatched junction bases: 2. The CDR3 loop is CASSLAWTSGYNEQFF. The CDR3 DNA follows: TGTGCCAGCAGCTTAGCTTGGACTAGCGGCTACAATGAGCAGTTCTTC.

Written as DNA, the CDR3 is TGTGCCAGCAGCAGCCCCTGGACAGGGACACCCTATGGCTACACCTTC. Protein sequence: CASSSPWTGTPYGYTF. The chain uses TRBV5-4 and TRBJ1-2; 8 nucleotides align to TRBD1. In germline, CDR1 is SGHNT, CDR2 YYREEE (reference sequence). This CDR3 contains 16 residues. J was trimmed by 4 bases and V by 4 bases; bases with no gene match: 12.

Concerning this clone: One end of the junction does not line up with germline, which may come from a read error. V and J are TRBV7-7 and TRBJ1-1, with unresolved D. CDR1 and CDR2 (germline): SSHAT, FNYEAQ (reference sequence). This CDR3 is 13 amino acids long. CDR3 loop: CASSLVFGTEAFF. CDR3 sequence (DNA): TGTGCTAGCAGCTTAGTATTTGGCACTGAAGCTTTCTTT.

The table lists this clone with a count of one. Mismatch with germline at one junction end may stem from a read error. This rearrangement joins TRBV5-1 to TRBJ2-7; D ambiguous. Germline V gene sequence: CDR1 SGHRS, CDR2 YFSETQ. There are 11 residues in the CDR3. The CDR3 DNA reads TGCGCCAGCAGCTTGGGCTACGGGCAGTACTTC. This codes for CASSLGYGQYF.